This T cell receptor beta chain was recorded in a study of early T cells in non-severe SARS-CoV-2 infection. TCRdb re-called the 5' RACE reads through MiXCR, storing one row per CDR3 protein. The sample has over 55,000 distinct CDR3 sequences; 9.5% to 15% are singletons. Germline-derived CDR1 and CDR2 are MGHRA and YSYEKL. This CDR3 has 17 amino acids. Deletions cut 4 bases from V and 2 bases from J, with 21 bases between. Source: whole blood, taken at baseline. The sequence derives from an adult who was a healthcare worker with PCR-confirmed SARS-CoV-2 infection or an uninfected control (not recorded which). The rearrangement joins TRBV4-1 to TRBJ2-7; either TRBD1 or TRBD2 may fit D (5 bases each). The CDR3 bases are TGCGCCAGCAGCCCCAGCCTCGGGGCGACATTACCCTACGAGCAGTACTTC. This translates into CASSPSLGATLPYEQYF.